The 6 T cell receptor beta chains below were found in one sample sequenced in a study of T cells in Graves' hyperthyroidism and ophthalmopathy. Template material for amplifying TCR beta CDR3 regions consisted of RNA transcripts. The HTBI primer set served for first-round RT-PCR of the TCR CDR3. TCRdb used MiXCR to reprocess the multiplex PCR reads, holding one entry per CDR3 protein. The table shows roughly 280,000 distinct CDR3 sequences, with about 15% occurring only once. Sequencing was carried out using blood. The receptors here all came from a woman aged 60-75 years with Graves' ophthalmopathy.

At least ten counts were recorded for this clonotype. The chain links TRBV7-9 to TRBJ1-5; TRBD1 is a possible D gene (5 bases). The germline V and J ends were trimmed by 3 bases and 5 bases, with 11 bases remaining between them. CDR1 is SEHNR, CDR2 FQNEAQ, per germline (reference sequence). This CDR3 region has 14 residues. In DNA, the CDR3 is TGTGCCAGCAGCTTTGGGGTGGGGGATCAGCCCCAGCATTTT. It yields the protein CASSFGVGDQPQHF.

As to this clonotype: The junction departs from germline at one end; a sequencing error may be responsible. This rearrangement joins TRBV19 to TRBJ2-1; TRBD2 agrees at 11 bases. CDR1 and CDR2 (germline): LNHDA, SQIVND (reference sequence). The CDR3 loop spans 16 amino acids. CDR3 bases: TGTGCCAGGAGTATAGAGGGACTAGCGGCCTACAATGAGCAGTTCTTC. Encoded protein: CARSIEGLAAYNEQFF.

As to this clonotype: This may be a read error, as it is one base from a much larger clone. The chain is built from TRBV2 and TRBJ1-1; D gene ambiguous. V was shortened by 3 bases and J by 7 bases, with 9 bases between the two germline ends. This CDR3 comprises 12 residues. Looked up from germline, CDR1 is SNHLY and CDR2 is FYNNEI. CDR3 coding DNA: TGTGCCAGCAGTGAGTCGGTTATTGAAGCTTTCTTT. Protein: CASSESVIEAFF.

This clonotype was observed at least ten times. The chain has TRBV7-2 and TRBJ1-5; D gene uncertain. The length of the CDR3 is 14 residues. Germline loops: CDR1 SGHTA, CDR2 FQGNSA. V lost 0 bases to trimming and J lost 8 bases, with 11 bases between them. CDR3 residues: CASSLAGPGEPQHF. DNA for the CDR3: TGTGCCAGCAGCTTAGCAGGGCCGGGTGAGCCCCAGCATTTT.

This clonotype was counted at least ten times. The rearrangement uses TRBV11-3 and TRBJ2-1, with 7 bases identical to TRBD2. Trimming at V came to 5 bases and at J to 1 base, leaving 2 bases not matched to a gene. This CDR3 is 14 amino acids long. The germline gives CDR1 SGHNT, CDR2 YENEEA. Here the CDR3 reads CASSIAGSYNEQFF. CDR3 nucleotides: TGTGCCAGCAGCATAGCGGGTTCCTACAATGAGCAGTTCTTC.

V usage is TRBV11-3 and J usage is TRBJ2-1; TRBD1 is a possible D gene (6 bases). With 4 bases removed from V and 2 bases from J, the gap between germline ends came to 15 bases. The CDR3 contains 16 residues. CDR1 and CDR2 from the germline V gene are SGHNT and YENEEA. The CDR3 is CASSSLEAGAYNEQFF. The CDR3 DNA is TGTGCCAGCAGCTCACTGGAGGCAGGGGCCTACAATGAGCAGTTCTTC.